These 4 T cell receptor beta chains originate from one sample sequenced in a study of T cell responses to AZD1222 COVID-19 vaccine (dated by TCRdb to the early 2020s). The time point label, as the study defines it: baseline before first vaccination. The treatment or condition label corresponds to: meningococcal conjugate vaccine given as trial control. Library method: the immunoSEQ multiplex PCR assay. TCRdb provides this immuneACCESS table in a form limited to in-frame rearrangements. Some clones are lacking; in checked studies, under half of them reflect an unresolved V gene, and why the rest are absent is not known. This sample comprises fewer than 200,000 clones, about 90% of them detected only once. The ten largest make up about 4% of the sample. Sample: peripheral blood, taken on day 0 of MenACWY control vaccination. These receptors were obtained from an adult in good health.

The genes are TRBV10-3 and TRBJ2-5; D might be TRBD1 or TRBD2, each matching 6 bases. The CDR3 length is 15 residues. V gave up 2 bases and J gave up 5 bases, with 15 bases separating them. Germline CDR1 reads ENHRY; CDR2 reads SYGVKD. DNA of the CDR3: TGTGCCATCAGTGAGGCAGCGGGTACAGGGGAGACCCAGTACTTC. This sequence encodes CAISEAAGTGETQYF.

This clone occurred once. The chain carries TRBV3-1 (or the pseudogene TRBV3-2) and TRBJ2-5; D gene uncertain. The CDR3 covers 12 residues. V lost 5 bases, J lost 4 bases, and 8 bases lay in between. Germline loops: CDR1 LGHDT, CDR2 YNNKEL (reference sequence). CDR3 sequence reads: CASSGEIETQYF. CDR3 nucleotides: TGTGCCAGCAGCGGCGAGATAGAGACCCAGTACTTC.

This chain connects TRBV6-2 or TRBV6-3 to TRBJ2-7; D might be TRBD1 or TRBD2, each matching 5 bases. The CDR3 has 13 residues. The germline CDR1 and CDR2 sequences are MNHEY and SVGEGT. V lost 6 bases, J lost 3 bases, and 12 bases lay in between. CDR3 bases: TGTGCCAGCAGCCGGGACGGCTACTACGAGCAGTACTTC. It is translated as CASSRDGYYEQYF.

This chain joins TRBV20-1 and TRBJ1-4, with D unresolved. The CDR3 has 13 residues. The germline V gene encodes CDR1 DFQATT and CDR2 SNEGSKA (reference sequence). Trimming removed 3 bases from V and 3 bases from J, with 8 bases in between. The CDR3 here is CSASGGSNEKLFF. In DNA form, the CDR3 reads TGCAGTGCTAGTGGTGGTTCTAATGAAAAACTGTTTTTT.